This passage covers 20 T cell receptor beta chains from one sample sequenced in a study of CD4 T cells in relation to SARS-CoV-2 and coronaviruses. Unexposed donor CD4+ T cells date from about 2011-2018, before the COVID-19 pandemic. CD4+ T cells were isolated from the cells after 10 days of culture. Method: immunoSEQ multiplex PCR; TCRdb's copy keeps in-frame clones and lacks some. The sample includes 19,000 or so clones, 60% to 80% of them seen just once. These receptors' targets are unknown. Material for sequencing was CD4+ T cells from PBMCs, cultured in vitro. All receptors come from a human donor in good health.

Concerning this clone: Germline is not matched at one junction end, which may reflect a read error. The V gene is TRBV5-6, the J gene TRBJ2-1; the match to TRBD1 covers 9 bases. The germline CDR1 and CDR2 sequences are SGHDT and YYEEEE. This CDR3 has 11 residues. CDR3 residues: CASSSGQGKVF. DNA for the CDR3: TGTGCCAGCAGCTCTGGACAGGGGAAGGTCTTC.

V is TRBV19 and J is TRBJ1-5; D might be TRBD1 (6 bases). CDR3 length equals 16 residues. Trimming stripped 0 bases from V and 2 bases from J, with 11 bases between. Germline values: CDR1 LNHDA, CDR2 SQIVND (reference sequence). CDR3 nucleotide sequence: TGTGCCAGTAGTATAGAAGGGGGGGCGCGCAATCAGCCCCAGCATTTT. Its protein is CASSIEGGARNQPQHF.

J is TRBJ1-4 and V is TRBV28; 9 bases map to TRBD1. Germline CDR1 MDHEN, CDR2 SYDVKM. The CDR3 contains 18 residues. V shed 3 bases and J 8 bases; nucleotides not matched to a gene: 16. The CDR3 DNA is TGTGCCAGCAGTTTTCGGAGGACCGGGACAGGGATCGGAGAAAAACTGTTTTTT. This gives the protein CASSFRRTGTGIGEKLFF.

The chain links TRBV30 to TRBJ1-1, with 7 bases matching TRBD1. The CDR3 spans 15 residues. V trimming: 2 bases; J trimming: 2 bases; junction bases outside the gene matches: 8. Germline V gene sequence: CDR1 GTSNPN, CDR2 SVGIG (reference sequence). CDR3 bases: TGTGCCTGGAGTAAACCGGGACAGACCAACACTGAAGCTTTCTTT. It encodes CAWSKPGQTNTEAFF.

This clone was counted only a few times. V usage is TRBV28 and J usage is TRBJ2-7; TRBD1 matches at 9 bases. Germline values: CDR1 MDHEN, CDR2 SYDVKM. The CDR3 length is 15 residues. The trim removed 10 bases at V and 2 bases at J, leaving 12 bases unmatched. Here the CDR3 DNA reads TGTGCCACACTGGCCGTACAGGGGGCCGCCTACGAGCAGTACTTC. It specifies CATLAVQGAAYEQYF.

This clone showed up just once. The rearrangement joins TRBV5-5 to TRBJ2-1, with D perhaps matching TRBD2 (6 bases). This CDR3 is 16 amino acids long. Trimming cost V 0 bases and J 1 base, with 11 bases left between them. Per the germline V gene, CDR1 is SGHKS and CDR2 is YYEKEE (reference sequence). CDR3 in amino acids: CASSLDLGGSYNEQFF. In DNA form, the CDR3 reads TGTGCCAGCAGCTTGGACTTAGGAGGGTCCTACAATGAGCAGTTCTTC.

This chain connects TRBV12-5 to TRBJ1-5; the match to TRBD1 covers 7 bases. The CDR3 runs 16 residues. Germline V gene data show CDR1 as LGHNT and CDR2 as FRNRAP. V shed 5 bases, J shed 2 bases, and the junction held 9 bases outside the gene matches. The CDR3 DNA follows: TGTGCTAGTGGTCTTGACAGGGCGGGAGGCAATCAGCCCCAGCATTTT. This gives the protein CASGLDRAGGNQPQHF.

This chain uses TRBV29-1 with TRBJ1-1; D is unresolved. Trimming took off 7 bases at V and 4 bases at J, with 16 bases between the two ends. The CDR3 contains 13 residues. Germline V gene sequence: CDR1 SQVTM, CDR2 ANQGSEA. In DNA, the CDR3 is TGCAGCGCCGCCCGAGGTTTTGGCACTGAAGCTTTCTTT. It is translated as CSAARGFGTEAFF.

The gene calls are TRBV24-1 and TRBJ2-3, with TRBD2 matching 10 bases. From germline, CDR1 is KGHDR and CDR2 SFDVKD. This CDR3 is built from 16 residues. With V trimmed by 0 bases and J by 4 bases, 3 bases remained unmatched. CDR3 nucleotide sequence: TGTGCCACCAGTGATTTGCGGCTAGCGGGAGCAGATACGCAGTATTTT. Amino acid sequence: CATSDLRLAGADTQYF.

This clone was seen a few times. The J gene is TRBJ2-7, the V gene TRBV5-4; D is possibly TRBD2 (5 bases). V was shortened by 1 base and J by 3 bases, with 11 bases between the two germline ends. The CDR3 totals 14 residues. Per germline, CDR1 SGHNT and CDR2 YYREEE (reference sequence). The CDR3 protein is CASSLPGSVYEQYF. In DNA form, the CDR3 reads TGTGCCAGCAGCTTGCCAGGTAGCGTCTACGAGCAGTACTTC.

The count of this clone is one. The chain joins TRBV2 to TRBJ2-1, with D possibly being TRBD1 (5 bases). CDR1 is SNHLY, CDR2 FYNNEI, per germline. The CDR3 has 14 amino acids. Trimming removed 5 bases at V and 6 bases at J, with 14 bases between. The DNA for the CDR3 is TGTGCCAGCAGTAACCAGGGTTACGGCAATGAGCAGTTCTTC. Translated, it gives CASSNQGYGNEQFF. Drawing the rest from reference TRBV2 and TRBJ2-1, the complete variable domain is EPEVTQTPSHQVTQMGQEVILRCVPISNHLYFYWYRQILGQKVEFLVSFYNNEISEKSEIFDDQFSVERPDGSNFTLKIRSTKLEDSAMYFCASSNQGYGNEQFFGPGTRLTVL.

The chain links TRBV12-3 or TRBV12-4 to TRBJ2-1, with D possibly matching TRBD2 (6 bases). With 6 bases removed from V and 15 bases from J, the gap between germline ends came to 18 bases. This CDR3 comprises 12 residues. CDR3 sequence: CASSVLAGIWFF. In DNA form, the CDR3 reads TGTGCCAGCAGCGTACTAGCAGGTATTTGGTTCTTC.

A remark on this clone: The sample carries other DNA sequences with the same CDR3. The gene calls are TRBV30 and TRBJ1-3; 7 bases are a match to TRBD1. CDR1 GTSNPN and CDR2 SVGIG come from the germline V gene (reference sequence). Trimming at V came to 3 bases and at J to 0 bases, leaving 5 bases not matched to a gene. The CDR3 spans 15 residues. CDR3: CAWSRDSGSGNTIYF. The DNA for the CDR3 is TGTGCCTGGAGCAGGGACAGCGGCTCTGGAAACACCATATATTTT.

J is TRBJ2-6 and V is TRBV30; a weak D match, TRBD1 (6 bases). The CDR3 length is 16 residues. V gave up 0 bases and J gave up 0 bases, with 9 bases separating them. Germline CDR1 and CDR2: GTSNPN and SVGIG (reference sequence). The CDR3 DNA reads TGTGCCTGGAGTGTCCTGGGGGCCTCTGGGGCCAACGTCCTGACTTTC. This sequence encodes CAWSVLGASGANVLTF.

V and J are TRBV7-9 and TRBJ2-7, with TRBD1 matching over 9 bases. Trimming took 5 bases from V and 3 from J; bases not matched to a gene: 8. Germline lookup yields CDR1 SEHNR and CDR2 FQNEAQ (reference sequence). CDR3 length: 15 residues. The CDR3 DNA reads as TGTGCCAGCAGCCTAGAGGGACAGGGTTACTACGAGCAGTACTTC. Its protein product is CASSLEGQGYYEQYF.

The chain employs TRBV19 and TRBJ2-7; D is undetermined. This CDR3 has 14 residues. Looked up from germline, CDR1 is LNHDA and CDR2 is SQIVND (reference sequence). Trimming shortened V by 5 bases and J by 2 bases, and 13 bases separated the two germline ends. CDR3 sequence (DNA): TGTGCCAGTAGTGGTACAGTAGCCCCCTACGAGCAGTACTTC. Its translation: CASSGTVAPYEQYF. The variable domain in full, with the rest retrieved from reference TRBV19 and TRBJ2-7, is DGGITQSPKYLFRKEGQNVTLSCEQNLNHDAMYWYRQDPGQGLRLIYYSQIVNDFQKGDIAEGYSVSREKKESFPLTVTSAQKNPTAFYLCASSGTVAPYEQYFGPGTRLTVT.

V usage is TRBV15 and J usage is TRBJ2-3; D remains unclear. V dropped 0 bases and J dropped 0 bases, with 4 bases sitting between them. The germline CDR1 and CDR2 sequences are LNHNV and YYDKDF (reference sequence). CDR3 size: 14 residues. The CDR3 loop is CATSRDTSTDTQYF. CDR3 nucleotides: TGTGCCACCAGCAGAGATACCAGCACAGATACGCAGTATTTT. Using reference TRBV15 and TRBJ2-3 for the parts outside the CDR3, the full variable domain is DAMVIQNPRYQVTQFGKPVTLSCSQTLNHNVMYWYQQKSSQAPKLLFHYYDKDFNNEADTPDNFQSRRPNTSFCFLDIRSPGLGDTAMYLCATSRDTSTDTQYFGPGTRLTVL.

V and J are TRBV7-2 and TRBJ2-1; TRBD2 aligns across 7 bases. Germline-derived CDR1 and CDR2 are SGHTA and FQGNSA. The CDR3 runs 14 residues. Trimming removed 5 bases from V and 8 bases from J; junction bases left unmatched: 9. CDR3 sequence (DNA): TGTGCCAGCAGCCCGAGGACTAGGTCTTATGAGCAGTTCTTC. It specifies CASSPRTRSYEQFF.

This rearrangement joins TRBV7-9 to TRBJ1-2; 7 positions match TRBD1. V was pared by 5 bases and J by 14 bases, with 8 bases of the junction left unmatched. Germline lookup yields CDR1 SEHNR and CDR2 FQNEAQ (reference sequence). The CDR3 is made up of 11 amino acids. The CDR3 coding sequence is TGTGCCAGCAGCCCGCGACAGGGACTAACCTTC. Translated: CASSPRQGLTF.

The CDR3 is CASSSKLVMGRVSGYTF. DNA for the CDR3: TGTGCCAGCAGCTCGAAGTTAGTGATGGGCCGGGTTTCGGGCTACACCTTC. This rearrangement joins TRBV7-2 to TRBJ1-2; D unclear. V was cut by 4 bases and J by 8 bases, with 26 bases left in between. The germline CDR1 and CDR2 sequences are SGHTA and FQGNSA. This CDR3 region has 17 residues.